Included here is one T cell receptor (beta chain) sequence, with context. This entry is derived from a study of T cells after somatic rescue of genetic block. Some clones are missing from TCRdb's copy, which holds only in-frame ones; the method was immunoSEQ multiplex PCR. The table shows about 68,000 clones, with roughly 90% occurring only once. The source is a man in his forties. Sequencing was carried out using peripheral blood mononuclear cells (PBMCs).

This chain's CDR3 is CASSRDEYLGLQETQYF. The CDR3 nucleotides read TGTGCCAGCAGCCGAGACGAGTACCTAGGACTGCAAGAGACCCAGTACTTC. The genes are TRBV7-9 and TRBJ2-5; TRBD2 might be the D (5 bases). This CDR3 has 17 residues. Trimming removed 5 bases from V and 2 bases from J, with 21 bases in between. The germline CDR1 and CDR2 sequences are SEHNR and FQNEAQ (reference sequence).